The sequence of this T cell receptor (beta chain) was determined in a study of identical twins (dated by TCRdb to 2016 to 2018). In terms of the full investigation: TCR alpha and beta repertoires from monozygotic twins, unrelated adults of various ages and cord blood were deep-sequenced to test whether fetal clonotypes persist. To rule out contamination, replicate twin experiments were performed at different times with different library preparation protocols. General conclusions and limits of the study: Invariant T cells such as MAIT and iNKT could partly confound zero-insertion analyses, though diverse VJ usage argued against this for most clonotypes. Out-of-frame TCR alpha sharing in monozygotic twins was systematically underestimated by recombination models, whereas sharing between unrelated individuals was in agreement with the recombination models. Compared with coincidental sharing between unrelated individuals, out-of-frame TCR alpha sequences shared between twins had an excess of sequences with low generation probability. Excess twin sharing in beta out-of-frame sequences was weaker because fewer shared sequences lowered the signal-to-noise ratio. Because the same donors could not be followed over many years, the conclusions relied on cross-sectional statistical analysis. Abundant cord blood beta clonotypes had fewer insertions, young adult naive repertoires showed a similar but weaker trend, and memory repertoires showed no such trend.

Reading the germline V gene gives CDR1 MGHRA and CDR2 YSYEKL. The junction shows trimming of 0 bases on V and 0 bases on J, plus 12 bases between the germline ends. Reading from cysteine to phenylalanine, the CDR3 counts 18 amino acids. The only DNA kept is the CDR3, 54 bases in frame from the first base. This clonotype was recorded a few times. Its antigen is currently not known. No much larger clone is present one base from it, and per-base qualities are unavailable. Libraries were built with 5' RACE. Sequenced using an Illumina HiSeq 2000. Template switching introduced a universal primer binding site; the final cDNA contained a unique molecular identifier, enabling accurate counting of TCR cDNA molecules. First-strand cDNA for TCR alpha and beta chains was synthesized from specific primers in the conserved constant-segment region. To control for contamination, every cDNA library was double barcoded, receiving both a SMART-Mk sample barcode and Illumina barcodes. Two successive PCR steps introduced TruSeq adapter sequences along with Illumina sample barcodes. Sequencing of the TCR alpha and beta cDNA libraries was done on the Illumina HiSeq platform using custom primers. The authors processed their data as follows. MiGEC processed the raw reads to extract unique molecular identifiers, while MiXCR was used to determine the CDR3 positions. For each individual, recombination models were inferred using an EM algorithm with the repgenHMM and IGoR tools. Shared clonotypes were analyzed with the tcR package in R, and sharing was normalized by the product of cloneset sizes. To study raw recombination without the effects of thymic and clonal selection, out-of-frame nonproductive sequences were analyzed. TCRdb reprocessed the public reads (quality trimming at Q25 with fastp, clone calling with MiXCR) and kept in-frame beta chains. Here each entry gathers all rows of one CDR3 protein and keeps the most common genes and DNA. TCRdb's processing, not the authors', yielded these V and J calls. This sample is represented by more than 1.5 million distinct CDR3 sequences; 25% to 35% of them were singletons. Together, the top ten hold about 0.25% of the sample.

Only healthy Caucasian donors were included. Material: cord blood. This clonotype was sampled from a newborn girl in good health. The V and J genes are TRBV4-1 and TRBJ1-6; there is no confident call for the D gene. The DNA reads TGCGCCAGCAGCCAAGATCGGGCCCTAAGCTCCTATAATTCACCCCTCCACTTT. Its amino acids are CASSQDRALSSYNSPLHF.